The 27 T cell receptor beta chains given below trace back to one sample, sequenced in a study of shared clonotypes between healthy human individuals. The table came from immunoSEQ multiplex PCR; TCRdb's copy has only in-frame clones and leaves some out. The sample includes under 550,000 clones, 96% of them seen just once. Sequenced: naive CD4+ T cells sorted from blood. Documented subset: CD45RA+ positively selected. The source is a woman aged 25 to 39 in good health.

The chain has TRBV11-3 and TRBJ2-7, with 7 positions matching TRBD1. The CDR3 spans 15 residues. Per the germline V gene, CDR1 is SGHNT and CDR2 is YENEEA. Unmatched junction bases numbered 13, after V lost 5 bases and J lost 6 bases. In DNA form, the CDR3 reads TGTGCCAGCAGCCCAGCCGGGACAGAAGGGGGCGAGCAGTACTTC. Translation: CASSPAGTEGGEQYF.

Points on this clone: Other nucleotide sequences from this sample produce the same CDR3. The CDR3 DNA follows: TGCGCCAGCAGCTTGGCAAGCGGGGTCGAGACCCAGTACTTC. Its translation is CASSLASGVETQYF. This chain uses TRBV5-1 with TRBJ2-5; 7 bases fit TRBD2. The CDR3 consists of 14 residues. From germline, CDR1 is SGHRS and CDR2 YFSETQ. Losses at the gene ends were 0 bases for V and 5 bases for J; bases not matched to a gene: 4. The whole variable domain, remainder taken from reference TRBV5-1 and TRBJ2-5, is KAGVTQTPRYLIKTRGQQVTLSCSPISGHRSVSWYQQTPGQGLQFLFEYFSETQRNKGNFPGRFSGRQFSNSRSEMNVSTLELGDSALYLCASSLASGVETQYFGPGTRLLVL.

V is TRBV30 and J is TRBJ2-1; D ambiguous. CDR1 and CDR2 from the germline V gene are GTSNPN and SVGIG (reference sequence). The CDR3 is 11 residues long. Trimming cost V 5 bases and J 2 bases, with 4 bases left between them. CDR3 coding DNA: TGTGCCTGGGAGCCCTACAATGAGCAGTTCTTC. It codes for CAWEPYNEQFF.

With respect to this clone: Other nucleotide sequences in the sample specify the same CDR3. In DNA, the CDR3 is TGCGCCAGCAGCTTGGGGGAGGGGGGAAGCAATCAGCCCCAGCATTTT. Its translation is CASSLGEGGSNQPQHF. V is TRBV5-1 and J is TRBJ1-5, with a tentative D call TRBD1 (6 bases). This CDR3 contains 16 residues. Germline CDR1 reads SGHRS; CDR2 reads YFSETQ. The V end was cut by 0 bases, the J end by 1 base, with 11 bases between.

About this clone: Its ends do not fully match the called genes, so a read error is possible. The chain recombines TRBV5-4 with TRBJ2-7; 8 nucleotides match TRBD1. The CDR3 sequence is 12 residues long. Germline CDR1 and CDR2: SGHNT and YYREEE (reference sequence). The CDR3 nucleotides are TGTGCCAGCAGCACTGACGGGACAGGTCATGGGTTC. Translated: CASSTDGTGHGF.

V is TRBV5-4 and J is TRBJ1-1; 7 bases agree with TRBD1. This CDR3 spans 15 amino acids. After removal of 4 bases from V and 11 bases from J, the junction contained 17 bases not matched to a gene. Looked up from germline, CDR1 is SGHNT and CDR2 is YYREEE (reference sequence). In nucleotides, the CDR3 is TGTGCCAGCAGCGCCTACCGGGACAGTTTTCCCCCGGCTTTCTTT. This sequence encodes CASSAYRDSFPPAFF.

This chain connects TRBV4-1 to TRBJ1-1, with a possible D match to TRBD1 (5 bases). CDR3 length: 15 residues. Looked up from germline, CDR1 is MGHRA and CDR2 is YSYEKL. The germline V and J ends were trimmed by 1 base and 0 bases, with 9 bases remaining between them. CDR3 amino acids: CASSQGTILNTEAFF. The CDR3 coding sequence is TGCGCCAGCAGCCAAGGGACAATTTTGAACACTGAAGCTTTCTTT.

This clone has just one count. In DNA, the CDR3 is TGCGCCAGCAGCTTGGTACCAGCTGCTACTGGGTCCTACAATGAGCAGTTCTTC. Protein product: CASSLVPAATGSYNEQFF. This sequence joins TRBV5-1 and TRBJ2-1; D gene unclear. This CDR3 region has 18 residues. The germline V gene has CDR1 SGHRS and CDR2 YFSETQ. V shed 0 bases and J shed 1 base, with 17 bases lying between them. The full variable domain, completed using reference TRBV5-1 and TRBJ2-1, is KAGVTQTPRYLIKTRGQQVTLSCSPISGHRSVSWYQQTPGQGLQFLFEYFSETQRNKGNFPGRFSGRQFSNSRSEMNVSTLELGDSALYLCASSLVPAATGSYNEQFFGPGTRLTVL.

J is TRBJ2-7 and V is TRBV7-9, with D perhaps matching TRBD2 (5 bases). The CDR3 has 16 residues. Germline V gene lookup returns CDR1 SEHNR and CDR2 FQNEAQ (reference sequence). V was pared by 5 bases and J by 6 bases, with 23 bases between. CDR3 region: CASSKGWETVLSEQYF. CDR3 DNA: TGTGCCAGCAGCAAAGGGTGGGAGACTGTCCTCTCCGAGCAGTACTTC.

The chain is built from TRBV6-6 and TRBJ1-1; D is possibly TRBD1 (5 bases). This CDR3 is 12 amino acids long. CDR1 MNHNY and CDR2 SVGAGI come from the germline V gene (reference sequence). The V gene lost 6 bases and the J gene lost 7 bases, with 12 bases spanning the gap. Written as DNA, the CDR3 is TGTGCCAGCAGCCAGACAGCGGATGAAGCTTTCTTT. Translated, it gives CASSQTADEAFF.

This chain joins TRBV7-2 and TRBJ1-2, with D perhaps matching TRBD1 (5 bases). With 4 bases removed from V and 3 bases from J, the gap between germline ends came to 9 bases. This CDR3 has 13 amino acids. Germline CDR1 and CDR2: SGHTA and FQGNSA. CDR3 loop: CASSSGTDYGYTF. The CDR3 DNA sequence: TGTGCCAGCAGCTCGGGGACGGACTATGGCTACACCTTC. Together with reference TRBV7-2 and TRBJ1-2, the CDR3 gives the full variable domain: GAGVSQSPSNKVTEKGKDVELRCDPISGHTALYWYRQSLGQGLEFLIYFQGNSAPDKSGLPSDRFSAERTGGSVSTLTIQRTQQEDSAVYLCASSSGTDYGYTFGSGTRLTVV.

The chain employs TRBV28 and TRBJ2-7; D not certain. V dropped 10 bases and J dropped 0 bases, with 7 bases sitting between them. There are 11 residues in the CDR3. The V gene's germline CDR1 is MDHEN and CDR2 SYDVKM. CDR3 DNA: TGTGCCACCTCGGACTCCTACGAGCAGTACTTC. Amino acid sequence: CATSDSYEQYF.

The CDR3 nucleotides are TGTGCCAGCAGTTACTCCTGGGGGAAGGGTTGGGCTTTCTTT. Residues: CASSYSWGKGWAFF. The V gene is TRBV6-5, the J gene TRBJ1-1, with a weak D call TRBD1 (5 bases). This CDR3 has 14 amino acids. The germline gives CDR1 MNHEY, CDR2 SVGAGI. V gave up 0 bases and J gave up 11 bases, with 16 bases separating them.

The chain has TRBV6-6 and TRBJ1-2, with TRBD1 as a possible D gene (5 bases). The germline V gene encodes CDR1 MNHNY and CDR2 SVGAGI (reference sequence). The CDR3 consists of 12 residues. Trimming removed 5 bases at V and 7 bases at J, with 11 bases between. CDR3 nucleotides: TGTGCCAGCAGTCCAGGGAGTTCTGGCTACACCTTC. This gives the protein CASSPGSSGYTF.

V usage is TRBV9 and J usage is TRBJ2-5; TRBD2 aligns across 11 bases. From germline, CDR1 is SGDLS and CDR2 YYNGEE. CDR3 length equals 17 residues. Trimming at V came to 3 bases and at J to 0 bases, leaving 7 bases not matched to a gene. In DNA, the CDR3 is TGTGCCAGCAGCGCGGGACTAGCGGACCTGTACCAAGAGACCCAGTACTTC. Translation: CASSAGLADLYQETQYF.

The chain recombines TRBV28 with TRBJ2-5, with 12 bases that match TRBD2. V gave up 10 bases and J gave up 8 bases; unmatched junction bases: 14. The V gene's germline CDR1 is MDHEN and CDR2 SYDVKM. This CDR3 comprises 15 residues. The CDR3 loop reads CATLRRLAGVGTQYF. DNA for the CDR3: TGTGCCACCCTCAGAAGACTAGCGGGAGTGGGCACCCAGTACTTC.

This chain connects TRBV7-2 to TRBJ2-7, with 8 bases identical to TRBD2. Germline trimming cut 4 bases from V and 6 bases from J; bases unmatched to any gene: 8. This CDR3 comprises 14 residues. Per germline, CDR1 SGHTA and CDR2 FQGNSA. The CDR3 bases are TGTGCCAGCAGCTCAGGACTAGCAGTCGGCGAGCAGTACTTC. Its protein product is CASSSGLAVGEQYF.

V usage is TRBV4-1 and J usage is TRBJ1-1; D remains unclear. In germline, CDR1 is MGHRA, CDR2 YSYEKL. V shed 5 bases and J shed 8 bases, with 12 bases lying between them. This CDR3 has 12 residues. This chain's CDR3 is CASSLRTREAFF. CDR3 DNA sequence: TGCGCCAGCAGCTTACGAACGCGAGAAGCTTTCTTT.

V gene TRBV7-9 combines with J gene TRBJ2-4, with 11 bases identical to TRBD2. The CDR3 covers 15 residues. Losses at the gene ends were 5 bases for V and 7 bases for J; bases not matched to a gene: 7. In germline, CDR1 is SEHNR, CDR2 FQNEAQ (reference sequence). CDR3 in DNA: TGTGCCAGCAGCCTAACTAGCGGGAGTATGAACATTCAGTACTTC. Translation gives CASSLTSGSMNIQYF.

V usage is TRBV18 and J usage is TRBJ2-3, with D unresolved. The V and J ends lost 0 bases and 4 bases respectively, with 8 bases between them. The CDR3 runs to 14 residues. Germline V lookup: CDR1 KGHSH, CDR2 LQKENI. The chain's CDR3 is CASSPPSMADTQYF. CDR3 DNA: TGTGCCAGCTCACCACCGTCGATGGCAGATACGCAGTATTTT.

The J gene is TRBJ2-7, the V gene TRBV4-1; the D is unclear. Germline lookup yields CDR1 MGHRA and CDR2 YSYEKL. This CDR3 spans 14 amino acids. Between the trimmed V and J ends, which lost 1 base and 1 base, there was a span of 8 bases. Here the CDR3 reads CASSQGPFSYEQYF. The CDR3 bases are TGCGCCAGCAGCCAAGGACCTTTTTCCTACGAGCAGTACTTC.

The V call is TRBV18, the J call TRBJ1-5, with 7 bases lining up with TRBD1. With 0 bases clipped from V and 4 bases from J, the junction kept 3 bases outside the gene matches. Germline V gene lookup returns CDR1 KGHSH and CDR2 LQKENI. This CDR3 is 15 amino acids long. CDR3 bases: TGTGCCAGCTCACCACCAGGGACAGTTAATCAGCCCCAGCATTTT. As protein: CASSPPGTVNQPQHF.

In its sample, this clone was seen once. The rearrangement uses TRBV6-5 and TRBJ1-1; a weak D match, TRBD1 (5 bases). Germline lookup yields CDR1 MNHEY and CDR2 SVGAGI. Trimming stripped 6 bases from V and 8 bases from J, with 22 bases between. This CDR3 has 15 amino acids. In DNA form, the CDR3 reads TGTGCCAGCAGCCGAGAAGGGAACCGGGGCGGAGAAGCTTTCTTT. It yields the protein CASSREGNRGGEAFF.

CDR3 nucleotide sequence: TGTGCCAGCAGTGACCCGACTAGCGGGTTCCACGAGCAGTACTTC. Its translation: CASSDPTSGFHEQYF. This chain joins TRBV28 and TRBJ2-7; 10 bases map to TRBD2. Germline trimming cut 5 bases from V and 5 bases from J; bases unmatched to any gene: 9. The length of the CDR3 is 15 residues. Per the germline V gene, CDR1 is MDHEN and CDR2 is SYDVKM.

This chain uses TRBV27 with TRBJ2-1; 8 bases match TRBD1. In germline, CDR1 is MNHEY, CDR2 SMNVEV (reference sequence). The CDR3 is made up of 15 amino acids. After removal of 6 bases from V and 2 bases from J, the junction contained 6 bases not matched to a gene. CDR3 sequence (DNA): TGTGCCAGCAGCGACGACAGGGGAGCCTACAATGAGCAGTTCTTC. It encodes CASSDDRGAYNEQFF.

The gene calls are TRBV5-6 and TRBJ2-5, with TRBD1 matching 9 bases. The better agreement between TRBJ2-7 and the DNA end casts doubt on the J call. This CDR3 has 14 amino acids. The germline V gene has CDR1 SGHDT and CDR2 YYEEEE. CDR3 region: CASSLGQGPHEQYF. In DNA, the CDR3 is TGTGCCAGCAGCTTAGGACAGGGGCCCCACGAGCAGTACTTC.

The rearrangement uses TRBV7-6 and TRBJ2-1, with 13 bases that match TRBD2. Germline V gives CDR1 SGHVS, CDR2 FNYEAQ. The CDR3 runs 15 residues. V lost 3 bases and J lost 8; bases outside the gene matches: 4. The CDR3 region has the DNA TGTGCCAGCAGCTTGCGGACTAGCGGGAGCGATGAGCAGTTCTTC. This sequence encodes CASSLRTSGSDEQFF.